These 9 T cell receptor beta chains were all obtained from the same sample, sequenced in a study of T cells after yellow fever vaccination. TCRdb recomputed calls from the 5' RACE reads with MiXCR, one row per CDR3 protein. Seen here are more than 65,000 distinct CDR3 sequences, approximately 12% observed once, and the top ten hold approximately 25%. Material: CD8+ T cells not binding an NS4B(214-222) dextramer, sorted from PBMCs, obtained roughly 20 days after the first yellow fever vaccination. The receptors stem from a man younger than 30 who received the YFV17D yellow fever vaccine.

The CDR3 DNA is TGTGCCAGCAGTCCGCTTGGGAGGAACACTGAAGCTTTCTTT. As protein: CASSPLGRNTEAFF. This chain joins TRBV27 and TRBJ1-1; D not resolved. Germline V lookup: CDR1 MNHEY, CDR2 SMNVEV (reference sequence). The CDR3 is 14 residues long. V lost 5 bases and J lost 1, with 11 bases in between.

The chain combines TRBV4-1 with TRBJ1-6; D is unclear. Germline V lookup: CDR1 MGHRA, CDR2 YSYEKL. The V end lost 1 base, the J end lost 7 bases, and 8 bases lay between the germline ends. This CDR3 contains 14 residues. CDR3 in amino acids: CASSQVMGNSPLHF. The CDR3 DNA sequence: TGCGCCAGCAGCCAAGTTATGGGGAATTCACCCCTCCACTTT.

This clonotype has more than one count but fewer than ten. The chain carries TRBV7-3 and TRBJ2-5; no firm D call. This CDR3 has 13 residues. CDR1 and CDR2 (germline): SGHTA, FQGTGA. V lost 2 bases to trimming and J lost 1 base, with 5 bases between them. CDR3 in amino acids: CASSLPPQETQYF. The CDR3 DNA reads as TGTGCCAGCAGCTTACCTCCCCAAGAGACCCAGTACTTC.

This clonotype occurred many times. This chain joins TRBV6-6 and TRBJ2-7; D unresolved. Deletions cut 8 bases from V and 0 bases from J, with 5 bases between. CDR3 length equals 11 residues. Germline assignment: CDR1 MNHNY and CDR2 SVGAGI (reference sequence). The CDR3 loop is CASGISYEQYF. CDR3 nucleotides: TGTGCCAGCGGCATCTCCTACGAGCAGTACTTC.

This chain joins TRBV9 and TRBJ1-2; TRBD1 matches 7 bases. Germline lookup yields CDR1 SGDLS and CDR2 YYNGEE. The CDR3 sequence is 13 residues long. Trimming at V came to 7 bases and at J to 4 bases, leaving 7 bases not matched to a gene. The CDR3 is CASEPAGGYGYTF. The CDR3 DNA is TGTGCCAGCGAGCCGGCAGGGGGCTATGGCTACACCTTC.

This clonotype was recorded many times. This chain joins TRBV29-1 and TRBJ2-1; D may be TRBD2 (6 bases). The V gene's germline CDR1 is SQVTM and CDR2 ANQGSEA. V gave up 5 bases and J gave up 0 bases, with 14 bases separating them. The CDR3 spans 15 residues. The CDR3 DNA reads as TGCAGCGTTTCCGGGACTGCCAGCTCCTACAATGAGCAGTTCTTC. It codes for CSVSGTASSYNEQFF.

This clonotype has at least ten counts. CDR3 in amino acids: CASSPSTANYGYTF. In nucleotides, the CDR3 is TGTGCCAGCAGTCCCAGCACCGCTAACTATGGCTACACCTTC. The chain couples TRBV12-3 or TRBV12-4 to TRBJ1-2; D unresolved. V dropped 5 bases and J dropped 0 bases, with 10 bases sitting between them. The CDR3 length is 14 residues.

Only a few counts were recorded for this clonotype. The V gene is TRBV11-2, the J gene TRBJ2-5; D is uncertain. The CDR3 loop spans 15 amino acids. From germline, CDR1 is SGHAT and CDR2 FQNNGV. V lost 4 bases to trimming and J lost 0 bases, with 12 bases between them. In nucleotides, the CDR3 is TGTGCCAGCAGCTCCCATGCGGAAAACCAAGAGACCCAGTACTTC. This codes for CASSSHAENQETQYF.

The V and J genes are TRBV11-1 and TRBJ1-1, with 8 bases identical to TRBD1. Germline CDR1 SGHAT, CDR2 FQDESV (reference sequence). V gave up 3 bases and J gave up 4 bases; unmatched junction bases: 13. This CDR3 region has 17 residues. DNA for the CDR3: TGTGCCAGCAGCTTCGGACAGGGCGCGGGGGGTTTCACTGAAGCTTTCTTT. Encoded protein: CASSFGQGAGGFTEAFF.